The sequence of this TCR beta chain was determined in a study of T-cell memory formation after mild COVID-19. Overall study results and limits: Researchers found some responding clones in pre-infection memory, a sign that cross-reactive memory joined. Researchers could not confirm that second-wave clones peaking on day 37 targeted SARS-CoV-2. Shrinking CD4+ clones were chiefly CM and EM; CD8+ ones were chiefly EMRA.

This clonotype was detected only a few times. Its specificity is not known. TCRdb analysed the 5' RACE reads with MiXCR anew, one entry per CDR3 protein. Of 450,000 to 650,000 distinct CDR3 sequences in the sample, under 20% are singletons; the top ten hold around 11%. Sequenced material: PBMCs or a T cell subset sorted from them (not recorded which). The sequence came from an adult woman who had mild COVID-19 (a few samples of this study predate the infection). Cell type and time point are not known.

The CDR3 bases are TGTGCCAGCAGTTACCGCCAAAAATACAATGAGCAGTTCTTC. Its protein is CASSYRQKYNEQFF. The chain has TRBV6-5 and TRBJ2-1, with D hard to call. Germline loops: CDR1 MNHEY, CDR2 SVGAGI. Trimming took 2 bases from V and 4 from J, leaving 9 bases between them. The CDR3 spans 14 residues.